This T cell receptor (beta chain) came from a study of blood T cell repertoires in COVID-19. The CDR3 runs to 18 residues. CDR1 and CDR2 (germline): KGHSH, LQKENI. V was shortened by 0 bases and J by 0 bases, with 15 bases between the two germline ends. Only in-frame clones appear in the TCRdb table, and some are missing; sequencing was by immunoSEQ multiplex PCR. The table lists about 39,000 clones, approximately 80% of them singletons. This clonotype originated in a man aged 60 to 69 in a cohort sampled during active COVID-19. Sequenced sample: peripheral blood. The chain employs TRBV18 and TRBJ2-1; possible D gene TRBD2, 6 bases. This CDR3 reads CASSPPVSSGSSYNEQFF. CDR3 bases: TGTGCCAGCTCACCACCGGTCAGCAGCGGGTCCTCCTACAATGAGCAGTTCTTC.